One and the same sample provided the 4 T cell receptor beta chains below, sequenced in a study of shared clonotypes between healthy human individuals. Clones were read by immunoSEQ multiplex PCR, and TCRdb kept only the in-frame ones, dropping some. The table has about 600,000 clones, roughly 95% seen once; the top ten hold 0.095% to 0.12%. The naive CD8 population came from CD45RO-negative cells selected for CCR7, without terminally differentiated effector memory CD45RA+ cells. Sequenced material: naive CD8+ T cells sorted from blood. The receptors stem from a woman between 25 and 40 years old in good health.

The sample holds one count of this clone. CDR3 loop: CASSLDFYRVGVTNTEAFF. CDR3 in DNA: TGCGCCAGCAGCTTGGACTTTTACAGGGTGGGGGTTACGAACACTGAAGCTTTCTTT. J is TRBJ1-1 and V is TRBV5-1, with a possible D match to TRBD1 (6 bases). Germline CDR1 and CDR2: SGHRS and YFSETQ. Trimming pared 0 bases from V and 1 base from J, leaving 22 bases between. CDR3 length: 19 amino acids.

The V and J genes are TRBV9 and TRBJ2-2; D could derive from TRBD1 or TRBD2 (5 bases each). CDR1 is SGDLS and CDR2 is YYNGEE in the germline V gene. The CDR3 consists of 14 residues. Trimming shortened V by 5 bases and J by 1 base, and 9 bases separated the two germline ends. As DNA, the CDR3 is TGTGCCAGCAGAGAGAGGGGGAACACCGGGGAGCTGTTTTTT. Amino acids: CASRERGNTGELFF.

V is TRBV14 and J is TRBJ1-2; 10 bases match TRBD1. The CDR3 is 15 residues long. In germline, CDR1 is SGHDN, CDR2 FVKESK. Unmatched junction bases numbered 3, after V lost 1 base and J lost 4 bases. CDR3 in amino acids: CASSQVGTGAYGYTF. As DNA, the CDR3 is TGTGCCAGCAGCCAAGTGGGGACAGGGGCCTATGGCTACACCTTC.

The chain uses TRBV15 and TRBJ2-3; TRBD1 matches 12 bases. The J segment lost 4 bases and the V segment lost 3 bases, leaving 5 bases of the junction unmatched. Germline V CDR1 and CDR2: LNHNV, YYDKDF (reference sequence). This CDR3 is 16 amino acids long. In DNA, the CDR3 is TGTGCCACCAGCAGTCCGGGACAGGGGGCCTCAGATACGCAGTATTTT. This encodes CATSSPGQGASDTQYF.